The present T cell receptor (beta chain) was sequenced within a study of beta chain features in type 1 diabetes. Researchers reported sorting CD4+ naive, central memory, regulatory and stem cell-like memory cells via CD45RO/CCR7/CD25/CD127/CD95/CD27. This clone was found a few times. The antigen is unknown. The CDR3 runs 14 residues. The germline CDR1 and CDR2 sequences are SGHDN and FVKESK. V dropped 4 bases and J dropped 2 bases, with 11 bases sitting between them. Expressed TCRB transcripts were sequenced because the isolated RNA had all been reverse transcribed beforehand. Only in-frame clones appear in the TCRdb table, and some are missing; sequencing was by immunoSEQ multiplex PCR. The sample lists some 140,000 clones, just over 9% occurring once. Findings of the study overall: The study found that naive, central memory and Treg TCRB repertoires appeared more similar in patients than in healthy donors.

Sequencing was carried out using central memory CD4+ T cells from blood. This clonotype was obtained from a man younger than 35 in good health. The chain is built from TRBV14 and TRBJ2-5; a weak D match, TRBD2 (7 bases). Here the CDR3 reads CASSRGGPQETQYF. The CDR3 coding sequence is TGTGCCAGCAGCCGGGGGGGGCCTCAAGAGACCCAGTACTTC.